This TCR beta chain was obtained from a study of beta chain features in type 1 diabetes. The study's findings and limits: Shorter TCRB CDR3s, moderately but significantly so, were found in Type 1 diabetes patients in all four CD4+ subsets.

Germline V lookup: CDR1 LNHNV, CDR2 YYDKDF (reference sequence). The CDR3 totals 14 residues. The V and J ends lost 1 base and 2 bases, in that order; junction bases with no gene match: 1. Isolated RNA was reverse transcribed in full, so expressed TCRB transcripts were sequenced. Each sample of naive, central memory or regulatory T cells had, on average, roughly 3.6 million reads. Using immunoSEQ multiplex PCR, the repertoire was profiled, and TCRdb retains in-frame clones only, with some absent. The table has 330,000 or so clones, 10% to 15% seen once. This clone came up a few times. No antigen is known for it.

V is TRBV15 and J is TRBJ1-1; 7 nucleotides line up with TRBD1. Sequenced material: naive CD4+ T cells from blood. The receptor was isolated from a woman between 18 and 29 years old with type 1 diabetes. The DNA of the CDR3 is TGTGCCACCAGCAGAGTAGGGGGCAACACTGAAGCTTTCTTT. This codes for CATSRVGGNTEAFF.